The sequence of this T cell receptor (beta chain) was determined in a study of blood T cell repertoires in COVID-19. Profiled with immunoSEQ multiplex PCR; TCRdb holds only in-frame clones, not every one. The sample has around 260,000 clones, roughly 80% seen once; the top ten hold around 4.1%. CDR1 LNHNV and CDR2 YYDKDF come from the germline V gene (reference sequence). Trimming shortened V by 5 bases and J by 7 bases, and 11 bases separated the two germline ends. This CDR3 is built from 13 residues. This TCR was sampled from a young man with acute COVID-19. The V gene is TRBV15, the J gene TRBJ1-4; no reliable D call. Sequencing was carried out using PBMCs or T cells enriched from blood (not recorded which). The CDR3 loop reads CATSARHVEKLFF. DNA of the CDR3: TGTGCCACCAGCGCCAGACACGTTGAAAAACTGTTTTTT.